The rows below give T cell receptor beta chains drawn from one sample of a study of human T cells and chemical hapten exposure. Using its own MiXCR run on the RACE reads, TCRdb lists one record per CDR3 protein. The profile shows approximately 46,000 distinct CDR3 sequences, about 9.6% of them singletons. The sample was whole blood, taken in connection with sensitization to the hapten diphenylcyclopropenone (DPC). The receptors stem from a woman in her 30s with alopecia areata. Some clones in this sample may be carry-over from other donors' samples. Both conserved end residues are part of each CDR3. The D gene is left open where the match is weak. For some rows the clone size is stated as once, few or many, or as a class when expanded; others skip it.

abundance	j_gene	v_gene	d_gene	len	CDR3nt	CDR3aa
few	TRBJ2-2	TRBV2	TRBD2	15	TGTGCCAGCAGCCGGACTAGCGTGAACACCGGGGAGCTGTTTTTT	CASSRTSVNTGELFF
many	TRBJ2-7	TRBV6-2/TRBV6-3	TRBD1	15	TGTGCCAGCAGTTACCGTTCTGGGACAGCCAACGAGCAGTACTTC	CASSYRSGTANEQYF
few	TRBJ1-6	TRBV28	-	15	TGTGCCAGCAGTTTTTTGACAGACCAATATTCACCCCTCCACTTT	CASSFLTDQYSPLHF
-	TRBJ1-1	TRBV4-1	-	13	TGCGCCAGCGGGGACGGGACGGACACTGAAGCTTTCTTT	CASGDGTDTEAFF
many	TRBJ2-7	TRBV28	-	14	TGTGCCAGCAGTTTTTACAGGGAGGTCTACGAGCAGTACTTC	CASSFYREVYEQYF
many	TRBJ1-2	TRBV29-1	-	13	TGCAGCGTTGGAAAAATGGGGTACTATGGCTACACCTTC	CSVGKMGYYGYTF
many	TRBJ1-2	TRBV24-1	-	14	TGTGCCACCAGTGATTACAGAGTTACCACCGGCTACACCTTC	CATSDYRVTTGYTF
few	TRBJ2-3	TRBV18	TRBD2	14	TGTGCCAGCACGCGACTAGCGGGGGCAGATACGCAGTATTTT	CASTRLAGADTQYF
few	TRBJ1-1	TRBV4-1	-	16	TGCGCCAGCAGCCAAAGCCTCTCAGTGGGGGACACTGAAGCTTTCTTT	CASSQSLSVGDTEAFF
few	TRBJ2-3	TRBV7-2	-	15	TGTGCCAGCAGCTTAGCGGGGGGCCTCCCAGATACGCAGTATTTT	CASSLAGGLPDTQYF
-	TRBJ2-3	TRBV29-1	-	12	TGCAGCGTTGAGGATGGGACAGATACGCAGTATTTT	CSVEDGTDTQYF
-	TRBJ2-1	TRBV4-1	TRBD2	17	TGCGCCAGCAGCCAAGAGTCTAGCGGGGGAACCGGGGATGAGCAGTTCTTC	CASSQESSGGTGDEQFF
few	TRBJ2-3	TRBV7-2	-	15	TGTGCCAGCAGCCCCTACAGGGATGGCACAGATACGCAGTATTTT	CASSPYRDGTDTQYF
few	TRBJ2-3	TRBV28	-	11	TGTGCCAGCAGGAGGGAGCATACGCAGTATTTT	CASRREHTQYF
-	TRBJ2-4	TRBV28	TRBD1	13	TGTGCCAGAGACAGGGAAAATACAAACATTCAGTACTTC	CARDRENTNIQYF
many	TRBJ1-6	TRBV2	TRBD1	15	TGTGCCAGCAGCCCCACCGGGACAGGGGCCCCGGAGGAGCACTTT	CASSPTGTGAPEEHF
few	TRBJ2-3	TRBV19	-	16	TGTGCCAGTAGCCCCATAACGGGGAGGTCCGCAGATACGCAGTATTTT	CASSPITGRSADTQYF
few	TRBJ1-2	TRBV7-6	TRBD1	15	TGTGCCAGCAGCTCCAACAGGGGGCCCGGCTATGGCTACACCTTC	CASSSNRGPGYGYTF
many	TRBJ1-1	TRBV12-3/TRBV12-4	-	13	TGTGCCAGCAGTTCCGAGGGCTTCACTGAAGCTTTCTTT	CASSSEGFTEAFF
few	TRBJ2-7	TRBV29-1	TRBD1	13	TGCAGCGTTGAACGGGACAGGGGGGACGAGCAGTACTTC	CSVERDRGDEQYF
few	TRBJ2-3	TRBV14	TRBD2	16	TGTGCCAGCAGCCAAGGGACTAGCGGGGGAACGAATACGCAGTATTTT	CASSQGTSGGTNTQYF
many	TRBJ2-2	TRBV19	-	12	TGTGCCAGTACCCCCGCCTCCGGGGAGCTGTTTTTT	CASTPASGELFF
-	TRBJ1-1	TRBV29-1	TRBD1	14	TGCAGCGTTGGGCTGGGGGGACAGGGAACTGAAGCTTTCTTT	CSVGLGGQGTEAFF